These 12 T cell receptor beta chains originate from one sample sequenced in a study of blood T cell repertoires in COVID-19. Assay used: immunoSEQ multiplex PCR; TCRdb lists only in-frame clones, some missing. The sample has around 250,000 clones; approximately 85% are singletons. Sequenced sample: peripheral blood. The receptors derive from a man older than 75 with acute or convalescent COVID-19.

The chain has TRBV5-1 and TRBJ2-3; D is possibly TRBD2 (6 bases). The CDR3 contains 18 residues. The V gene lost 2 bases and the J gene lost 0 bases, with 19 bases spanning the gap. Germline V gene sequence: CDR1 SGHRS, CDR2 YFSETQ. The CDR3 DNA sequence: TGCGCCAGCAGCTTAGATGGCCAAACTAGCCTGAGCACAGATACGCAGTATTTT. Translating gives CASSLDGQTSLSTDTQYF.

The V and J genes are TRBV28 and TRBJ2-3, with 7 bases aligning to TRBD2. CDR1 and CDR2 (germline): MDHEN, SYDVKM. Losses at the gene ends were 2 bases for V and 7 bases for J; bases not matched to a gene: 3. CDR3 length: 13 residues. The CDR3 reads CASSLTSAHTQYF. The CDR3 DNA reads as TGTGCCAGCAGTTTAACTAGCGCACATACGCAGTATTTT. The complete variable domain, with remaining parts taken from reference TRBV28 and TRBJ2-3, reads DVKVTQSSRYLVKRTGEKVFLECVQDMDHENMFWYRQDPGLGLRLIYFSYDVKMKEKGDIPEGYSVSREKKERFSLILESASTNQTSMYLCASSLTSAHTQYFGPGTRLTVL.

This clone was seen once. V is TRBV2 and J is TRBJ2-5, with TRBD1 matching 12 bases. The trim removed 9 bases at V and 4 bases at J, leaving 6 bases unmatched. Germline V CDR1 and CDR2: SNHLY, FYNNEI. The CDR3 has 14 amino acids. CDR3 nucleotides: TGTGCCAGTGGGGACAGGGGGCTTTCAGAGACCCAGTACTTC. Amino acid sequence: CASGDRGLSETQYF.

J is TRBJ2-3 and V is TRBV5-4; 12 nucleotides align to TRBD2. Germline-derived CDR1 and CDR2 are SGHNT and YYREEE (reference sequence). After removal of 5 bases from V and 2 bases from J, the junction contained 3 bases not matched to a gene. The CDR3 has 15 residues. The CDR3 protein is CASRWTSGVTDTQYF. The DNA of the CDR3 is TGTGCCAGCAGGTGGACTAGCGGGGTCACAGATACGCAGTATTTT.

The chain joins TRBV4-3 to TRBJ2-5, with a weak D call TRBD2 (5 bases). The V and J ends lost 1 base and 5 bases respectively, with 8 bases between them. The CDR3 totals 13 residues. Per germline, CDR1 LGHNA and CDR2 YSLEER. CDR3 bases: TGCGCCAGCAGCCAAGCTTGGGAGGAGACCCAGTACTTC. It translates to CASSQAWEETQYF.

This rearrangement joins TRBV2 to TRBJ2-1; no clear D. V gave up 0 bases and J gave up 9 bases, with 9 bases separating them. Germline CDR1 SNHLY, CDR2 FYNNEI. CDR3 length equals 13 residues. DNA for the CDR3: TGTGCCAGCAGTGAAGCGCCTAGGTCTGAGCAGTTCTTC. This codes for CASSEAPRSEQFF.

The J gene is TRBJ2-7, the V gene TRBV5-6, with 7 nucleotides matching TRBD1. From germline, CDR1 is SGHDT and CDR2 YYEEEE. With 0 bases clipped from V and 0 bases from J, the junction kept 6 bases outside the gene matches. CDR3 length equals 16 residues. CDR3 bases: TGTGCCAGCAGCTTGGATCCGGCAGGGGGCTCCTACGAGCAGTACTTC. Translation: CASSLDPAGGSYEQYF.

The chain has TRBV9 and TRBJ2-7; 9 bases are a match to TRBD1. The germline V gene has CDR1 SGDLS and CDR2 YYNGEE. V shed 1 base and J 5 bases; nucleotides not matched to a gene: 10. CDR3 length equals 16 residues. The CDR3, as DNA: TGTGCCAGCAGCGTACTACAGGGACAGGGTTTCGACGAGCAGTACTTC. Translation: CASSVLQGQGFDEQYF.

The V gene is TRBV28, the J gene TRBJ2-1; D possibly corresponds to TRBD1 (7 bases). This CDR3 has 15 residues. The V end lost 4 bases, the J end lost 3 bases, and 13 bases lay between the germline ends. Germline CDR1 reads MDHEN; CDR2 reads SYDVKM. CDR3 nucleotides: TGTGCCAGCAGTTCGACAGGGAGGAACTACAATGAGCAGTTCTTC. It yields the protein CASSSTGRNYNEQFF.

Only a few counts were recorded for this clone. CDR3 sequence reads: CASMARLDQPQHF. The CDR3 coding sequence is TGTGCCAGCATGGCCAGGCTCGATCAGCCCCAGCATTTT. The chain uses TRBV2 and TRBJ1-5; no definite D call. Deletions cut 7 bases from V and 5 bases from J, with 12 bases between. Germline CDR1 and CDR2: SNHLY and FYNNEI. CDR3 size: 13 residues.

The chain employs TRBV3-1 (or the pseudogene TRBV3-2) and TRBJ1-1; D gene ambiguous. The CDR3 loop spans 11 amino acids. CDR1 LGHDT and CDR2 YNNKEL come from the germline V gene (reference sequence). V lost 2 bases, J lost 10 bases, and 8 bases lay in between. The CDR3 spells CASSQYSSAFF. CDR3 sequence (DNA): TGTGCCAGCAGCCAATACAGTTCAGCTTTCTTT.

In this sample, this clone turned up once. V usage is TRBV7-6 and J usage is TRBJ2-7, with 11 nucleotides matching TRBD1. The junction had 4 bases not matched to a gene; V was cut back by 3 bases and J by 6 bases. CDR3 length: 14 residues. Germline values: CDR1 SGHVS, CDR2 FNYEAQ. The DNA of the CDR3 is TGTGCCAGCAGCTTTGGACAGGGGGCAACCGAGCAGTACTTC. It yields the protein CASSFGQGATEQYF.